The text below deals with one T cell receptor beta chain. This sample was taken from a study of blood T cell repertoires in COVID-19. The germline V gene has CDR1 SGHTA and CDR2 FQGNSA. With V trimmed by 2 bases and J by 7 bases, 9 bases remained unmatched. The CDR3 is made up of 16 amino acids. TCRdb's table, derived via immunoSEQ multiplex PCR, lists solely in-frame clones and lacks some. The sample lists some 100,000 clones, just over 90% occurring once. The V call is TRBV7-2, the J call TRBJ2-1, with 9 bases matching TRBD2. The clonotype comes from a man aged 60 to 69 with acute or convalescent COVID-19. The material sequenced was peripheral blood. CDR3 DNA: TGTGCCAGCAGCTTATATAGGACTAGCGTACAGAATGAGCAGTTCTTC. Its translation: CASSLYRTSVQNEQFF.